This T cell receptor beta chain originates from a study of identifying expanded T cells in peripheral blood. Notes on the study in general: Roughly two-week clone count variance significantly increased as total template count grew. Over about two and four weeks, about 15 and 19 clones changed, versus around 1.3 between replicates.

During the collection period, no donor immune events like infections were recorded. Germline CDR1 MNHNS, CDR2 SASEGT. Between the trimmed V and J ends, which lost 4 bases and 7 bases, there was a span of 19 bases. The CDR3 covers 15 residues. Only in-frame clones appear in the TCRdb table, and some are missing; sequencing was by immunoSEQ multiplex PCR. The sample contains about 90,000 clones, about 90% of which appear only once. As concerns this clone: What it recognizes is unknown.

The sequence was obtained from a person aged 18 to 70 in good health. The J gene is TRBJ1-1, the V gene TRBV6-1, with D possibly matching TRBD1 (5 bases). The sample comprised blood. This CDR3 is CASSGMAGWQGEAFF. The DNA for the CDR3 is TGTGCCAGCAGTGGAATGGCAGGGTGGCAAGGTGAAGCTTTCTTT.